This TCR beta chain was retrieved from a study of blood T cell repertoires in COVID-19. Study in general: Both acute and convalescent COVID-19 samples were obtained from the United States, Italy and Spain.

CDR3 length: 15 residues. In germline, CDR1 is MNHEY, CDR2 SMNVEV (reference sequence). Trimming cost V 10 bases and J 2 bases; bases outside gene matches: 13. Authors' data handling: Estimates of nucleated cell counts were drawn from the amplification of reference gene primers. Method: immunoSEQ multiplex PCR; TCRdb's copy keeps in-frame clones and lacks some. From that table come the V and J calls and clone size; the DNA was used to work out D and trimming. Of tens of thousands of clones listed, approximately 78% are singletons. This clonotype was obtained from a woman aged 80 or older with acute or convalescent COVID-19. The specimen was peripheral blood. This chain links TRBV27 with TRBJ2-7; the match to TRBD1 covers 8 bases. The CDR3 DNA reads as TGTGCCACCAAGTTCAGGGGGCAGGATGCCTACGAGCAGTACTTC. Translating gives CATKFRGQDAYEQYF.